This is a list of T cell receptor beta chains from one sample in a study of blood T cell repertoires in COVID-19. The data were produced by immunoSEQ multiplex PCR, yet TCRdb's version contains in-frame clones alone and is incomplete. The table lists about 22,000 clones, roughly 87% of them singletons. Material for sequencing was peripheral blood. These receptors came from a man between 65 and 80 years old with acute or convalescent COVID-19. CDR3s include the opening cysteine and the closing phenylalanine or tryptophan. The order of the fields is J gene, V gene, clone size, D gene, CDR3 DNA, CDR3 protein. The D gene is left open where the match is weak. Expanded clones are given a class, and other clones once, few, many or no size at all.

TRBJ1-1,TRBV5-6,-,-,TGTGCCAGCAGCTTGAAGGGTCCAAAATTAGTTGGGGACACGACTGAAGCTTTCTTT,CASSLKGPKLVGDTTEAFF
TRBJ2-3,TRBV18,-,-,TGTGCCAGCTCACCATTAAATGAGCGGAGCAGCACAGATACGCAGTATTTT,CASSPLNERSSTDTQYF
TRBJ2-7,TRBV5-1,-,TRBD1,TGCGCCAGCAGCTCTGGGGGGACAGGCTTTTACGAGCAGTACTTC,CASSSGGTGFYEQYF
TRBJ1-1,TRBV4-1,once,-,TGCGCCAGCAGCCAAGAGCTAGCGGGGGGCCTGAACACTGAAGCTTTCTTT,CASSQELAGGLNTEAFF
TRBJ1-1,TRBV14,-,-,TGTGCCAGCAGCCAAGTAGGGGTGAACACTGAAGCTTTCTTT,CASSQVGVNTEAFF
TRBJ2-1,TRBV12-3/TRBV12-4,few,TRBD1,TGTGCCAGCAGCAACAGGGGAAATGAGCAGTTCTTC,CASSNRGNEQFF
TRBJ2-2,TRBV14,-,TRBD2,TGTGCCAGCAGCCCCCTTATACGGAGCGGGAGTACCGGGGAGCTGTTTTTT,CASSPLIRSGSTGELFF
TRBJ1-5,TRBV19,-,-,TGTGCCAGTCTTGGCCAGAAGTATCAGCCCCAGCATTTT,CASLGQKYQPQHF
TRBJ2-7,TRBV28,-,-,TGTGCCAGCAGACTCGGACTGTTTTACGAGCAGTACTTC,CASRLGLFYEQYF
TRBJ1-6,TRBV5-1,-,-,TGCGCCAGCAGCCCTCCGGGAGGTGATAATTCACCCCTCCACTTT,CASSPPGGDNSPLHF
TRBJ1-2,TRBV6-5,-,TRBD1,TGTGCCAGCCGAACGGGGACAGGGGATGCAGGCTACACCTTC,CASRTGTGDAGYTF
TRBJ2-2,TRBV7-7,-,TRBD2,TGTGCCAGCAGCCCACAAGCGGGGGAGTCCGGGGAGCTGTTTTTT,CASSPQAGESGELFF
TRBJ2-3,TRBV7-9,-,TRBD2,TGTGCCAGCAGCTTAAGTCAAGGGACTAGCTTAGGTACGCAGTATTTT,CASSLSQGTSLGTQYF
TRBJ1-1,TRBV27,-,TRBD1,TGTGCCAGCAGTTTACAGACAGGGGGCGTGAGCACTGAAGCTTTCTTT,CASSLQTGGVSTEAFF
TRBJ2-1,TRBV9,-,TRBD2,TGTGCCAGCAGCGCCGGACTAGCGGTAAACAATGAGCAGTTCTTC,CASSAGLAVNNEQFF
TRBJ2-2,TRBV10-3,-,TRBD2,TGTGCCATCAGCTGGTCGGGGGGAGGGTTCGCCGGGGAGCTGTTTTTT,CAISWSGGGFAGELFF
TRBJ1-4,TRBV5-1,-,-,TGCGCCAGCAGCTTGGTAGCAGGGAATAATGAAAAACTGTTTTTT,CASSLVAGNNEKLFF
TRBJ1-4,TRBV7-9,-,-,TGTGCCAGCAGCATCAGAACCGGACAGCCAAGTGTGGGAACTAATGAAAAACTGTTTTTT,CASSIRTGQPSVGTNEKLFF
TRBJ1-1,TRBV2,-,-,TGTGCCAGCAATCCGGACAGAGTGAACACTGAAGCTTTCTTT,CASNPDRVNTEAFF
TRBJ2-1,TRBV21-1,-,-,TGTGCCAGCAGCAAAGCGGGATGGGTAGCGTCCTACAATGAGCAGTTCTTC,CASSKAGWVASYNEQFF
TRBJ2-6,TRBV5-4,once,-,TGTGCCAGCAGCTTGTGGGGCCTCTCTGGGGCCAACGTCCTGACTTTC,CASSLWGLSGANVLTF
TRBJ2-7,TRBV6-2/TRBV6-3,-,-,TGTGCCAGCAGTTATACAGGACCCTACGAGCAGTACTTC,CASSYTGPYEQYF
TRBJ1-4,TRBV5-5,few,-,TGTGCCAGCAGCTGGGGAGGAGGGGCTAATGAAAAACTGTTTTTT,CASSWGGGANEKLFF
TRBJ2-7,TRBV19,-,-,TGTGCCAGTAGGGGGGGACCCACAGCCGCCTACGAGCAGTACTTC,CASRGGPTAAYEQYF
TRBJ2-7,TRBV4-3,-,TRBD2,TGCGCCAGCAGCCGACTAGCGGGAGGTGGGGAGCAGTACTTC,CASSRLAGGGEQYF
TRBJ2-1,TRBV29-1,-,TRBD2,TGCAGCGTTCGCAGCGGGAGTGCCTACAATGAGCAGTTCTTC,CSVRSGSAYNEQFF
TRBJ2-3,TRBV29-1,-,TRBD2,TGCAGCACTGGGACTAGCGGGGGCACAGATACGCAGTATTTT,CSTGTSGGTDTQYF
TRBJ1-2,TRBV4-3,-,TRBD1,TGCGCCAGCAGCCAGGTTGACAGGGACTATGGCTACACCTTC,CASSQVDRDYGYTF
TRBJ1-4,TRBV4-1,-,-,TGCGCCAGCAGCCAATTCGATTCTATAAATGAAAAACTGTTTTTT,CASSQFDSINEKLFF